This T cell receptor beta chain was profiled in a study of Graves' ophthalmopathy and Graves' hyperthyroidism. The CDR3 sequence is 13 residues long. Trimming took off 6 bases at V and 12 bases at J, with 20 bases between the two ends. Germline V gives CDR1 WSHSY, CDR2 SAAADI. As to this clonotype: A read error may explain this, as a much larger clone is one base away.

RNA served as the template for amplifying TCR beta CDR3 regions. First-round RT-PCR used HTBI primers; second-round multiplex PCR followed. MiXCR, run by TCRdb on the multiplex PCR reads, gives a single entry per CDR3 protein. The sample yields over a million distinct CDR3 sequences, about two fifths seen once. The source of this sequence is an adult man with Graves' hyperthyroidism. This chain connects TRBV10-2 to TRBJ1-2; no clear D. Sequencing was done on a sample of peripheral blood or thyroid tissue (not recorded which). CDR3 amino acids: CASSRDSRTQNTF. The CDR3 DNA reads TGCGCCAGCAGCCGAGATAGTAGGACCCAGAACACCTTC.